The 24 T cell receptor beta chains below come from one sample, sequenced in a study of technical replicates of blood from a few donors. Some clones are missing from TCRdb's copy, which holds only in-frame ones; the method was immunoSEQ multiplex PCR. The sample yields about 75,000 clones, around 97% seen once. The specimen was T cells isolated from PBMCs. These TCRs come from a human donor in good health.

A note on this clone: At one of its ends the junction is not consistent with the germline gene, which may arise from a read error. The J gene is TRBJ2-2, the V gene TRBV7-7; D is possibly TRBD1 (5 bases). The CDR3 sequence is 18 residues long. Germline-derived CDR1 and CDR2 are SSHAT and FNYEAQ (reference sequence). CDR3 loop: CASSYRQRGALNTGELFF. The CDR3 nucleotides read TGTGCTAGCAGCTACCGACAAAGGGGCGCATTAAACACCGGGGAGCTGTTTTTT.

This clone was recorded only once. The J gene is TRBJ1-5, the V gene TRBV27; no reliable D call. V was trimmed by 5 bases and J by 2 bases, leaving 10 bases between them. CDR1 is MNHEY, CDR2 SMNVEV, per germline (reference sequence). CDR3 length: 14 residues. CDR3 bases: TGTGCCAGCAGTGTGTATATAGGCAATCAGCCCCAGCATTTT. Translated, it gives CASSVYIGNQPQHF.

This rearrangement joins TRBV5-1 to TRBJ2-1; TRBD2 is a possible D gene (5 bases). The length of the CDR3 is 13 residues. Deletions cut 4 bases from V and 4 bases from J, with 9 bases between. CDR1 SGHRS and CDR2 YFSETQ come from the germline V gene. In DNA form, the CDR3 reads TGCGCCAGCAGCGTAACGGGGTACAATGAGCAGTTCTTC. Translated: CASSVTGYNEQFF.

The chain joins TRBV7-2 to TRBJ2-3, with a possible D match to TRBD1 (6 bases). The CDR3 consists of 14 residues. The V gene lost 3 bases and the J gene lost 4 bases, with 11 bases spanning the gap. From germline, CDR1 is SGHTA and CDR2 FQGNSA. CDR3 sequence: CASSFLRGPDTQYF. CDR3 nucleotide sequence: TGTGCCAGCAGCTTCCTCAGGGGACCAGATACGCAGTATTTT.

The chain combines TRBV27 with TRBJ1-2; maybe TRBD1 (5 bases). V was trimmed by 2 bases and J by 5 bases, leaving 9 bases between them. Germline V gene data show CDR1 as MNHEY and CDR2 as SMNVEV (reference sequence). The CDR3 spans 13 residues. As DNA, the CDR3 is TGTGCCAGCAGTTTAGGACGGACATATGGCTACACCTTC. This sequence encodes CASSLGRTYGYTF.

Written as DNA, the CDR3 is TGTGCCAGCAGCGCGGGACAGGGGGCGACCTACGAGCAGTACTTC. It yields the protein CASSAGQGATYEQYF. The rearrangement links TRBV9 to TRBJ2-7; TRBD1 agrees at 12 bases. CDR1 and CDR2 (germline): SGDLS, YYNGEE. Unmatched junction bases numbered 3, after V lost 3 bases and J lost 2 bases. The CDR3 covers 15 residues.

The gene calls are TRBV9 and TRBJ2-1; TRBD1 agrees at 7 bases. The CDR3 extends over 13 amino acids. V gave up 4 bases and J gave up 6 bases; unmatched junction bases: 4. From germline, CDR1 is SGDLS and CDR2 YYNGEE. The DNA for the CDR3 is TGTGCCAGCAGCTCGACAGGGCCCAATGAGCAGTTCTTC. This sequence encodes CASSSTGPNEQFF.

The chain joins TRBV5-4 to TRBJ1-5; D is undetermined. Trimming cost V 5 bases and J 1 base, with 10 bases left between them. The CDR3 has 14 amino acids. CDR1 and CDR2 (germline): SGHNT, YYREEE (reference sequence). CDR3 sequence: CASSSAGSNQPQHF. The CDR3 nucleotides read TGTGCCAGCAGTTCGGCGGGGAGCAATCAGCCCCAGCATTTT.

V gene TRBV29-1 combines with J gene TRBJ1-3; 8 nucleotides match TRBD1. With V trimmed by 8 bases and J by 0 bases, 15 bases remained unmatched. The CDR3 loop spans 17 amino acids. The V gene's germline CDR1 is SQVTM and CDR2 ANQGSEA. CDR3 coding DNA: TGCAGCCCTCCGGACAGGGAAAAGCTGGACTCTGGAAACACCATATATTTT. This encodes CSPPDREKLDSGNTIYF. The whole variable domain, remainder taken from reference TRBV29-1 and TRBJ1-3, is SAVISQKPSRDICQRGTSLTIQCQVDSQVTMMFWYRQQPGQSLTLIATANQGSEATYESGFVIDKFPISRPNLTFSTLTVSNMSPEDSSIYLCSPPDREKLDSGNTIYFGEGSWLTVV.

This clone was counted a single time. The chain combines TRBV28 with TRBJ1-3; no clear D. This CDR3 spans 15 amino acids. The V gene's germline CDR1 is MDHEN and CDR2 SYDVKM. Trimming shortened V by 0 bases and J by 0 bases, and 6 bases separated the two germline ends. In nucleotides, the CDR3 is TGTGCCAGCAGTTTATGGGGAGTCTCTGGAAACACCATATATTTT. Amino acids: CASSLWGVSGNTIYF.

The chain carries TRBV7-3 and TRBJ2-2, with TRBD2 matching 7 bases. The CDR3 is 14 amino acids. Trimming removed 4 bases from V and 4 bases from J; junction bases left unmatched: 3. Germline V CDR1 and CDR2: SGHTA, FQGTGA. The CDR3 loop is CASSSWEGTGELFF. Written as DNA, the CDR3 is TGTGCCAGCAGCTCGTGGGAGGGCACCGGGGAGCTGTTTTTT.

The chain combines TRBV19 with TRBJ1-5; TRBD1 might be the D (5 bases). Germline loops: CDR1 LNHDA, CDR2 SQIVND (reference sequence). The V end lost 1 base, the J end lost 9 bases, and 13 bases lay between the germline ends. This CDR3 has 14 amino acids. In DNA form, the CDR3 reads TGTGCCAGTAGTATAGGGCCCAGGGCTACGCCCCAGCATTTT. Protein product: CASSIGPRATPQHF.

The J gene is TRBJ2-2, the V gene TRBV9; 8 nucleotides line up with TRBD2. The germline CDR1 and CDR2 sequences are SGDLS and YYNGEE. The ends lost 4 bases at V and 7 bases at J; junction bases unmatched: 6. The CDR3 sequence is 14 residues long. CDR3 sequence reads: CASSRSGRDGELFF. The CDR3 DNA follows: TGTGCCAGCAGCCGCAGCGGGAGAGACGGGGAGCTGTTTTTT.

This clone has only a few counts. The chain has TRBV19 and TRBJ1-1, with D uncertain. Trimming took off 3 bases at V and 4 bases at J, with 9 bases between the two ends. Germline-derived CDR1 and CDR2 are LNHDA and SQIVND (reference sequence). The CDR3 loop spans 13 amino acids. CDR3 residues: CASSIQYLTEAFF. CDR3 sequence (DNA): TGTGCCAGTAGTATCCAGTACCTCACTGAAGCTTTCTTT.

This clone was found once. The gene calls are TRBV25-1 and TRBJ2-5, with TRBD1 matching over 11 bases. V lost 10 bases to trimming and J lost 4 bases; unmatched junction nucleotides: 8. The germline V gene encodes CDR1 MGHDK and CDR2 SYGVNS. CDR3 size: 14 residues. CDR3 DNA sequence: TGTGCCACCTGGACAGGGGGCTTAGGAGAGACCCAGTACTTC. As protein: CATWTGGLGETQYF.

V gene TRBV7-2 combines with J gene TRBJ2-7, with 10 bases aligning to TRBD1. V shed 5 bases, J shed 0 bases, and the junction held 7 bases outside the gene matches. The V gene's germline CDR1 is SGHTA and CDR2 FQGNSA. This CDR3 is built from 16 residues. The CDR3 here is CASSRPRDRGSYEQYF. In nucleotides, the CDR3 is TGTGCCAGCAGCCGTCCCCGGGACAGGGGCTCCTACGAGCAGTACTTC.

This sequence joins TRBV6-5 and TRBJ2-3; D is perhaps TRBD2 (6 bases). CDR1 is MNHEY, CDR2 SVGAGI, per germline. The germline V and J ends were trimmed by 8 bases and 2 bases, with 17 bases remaining between them. This CDR3 is 15 amino acids long. DNA of the CDR3: TGTGCCAGCTGCCAGCGGGCGGCCACCACAGATACGCAGTATTTT. It specifies CASCQRAATTDTQYF.

The gene calls are TRBV5-4 and TRBJ2-5; the D gene is possibly TRBD2 (6 bases). Germline-derived CDR1 and CDR2 are SGHNT and YYREEE (reference sequence). CDR3 length: 13 residues. V lost 2 bases and J lost 5, with 10 bases in between. Written as DNA, the CDR3 is TGTGCCAGCAGCTTCCTTGGGGGGGAGACCCAGTACTTC. It specifies CASSFLGGETQYF.

The rearrangement joins TRBV7-3 to TRBJ2-7; unclear D gene. The CDR3 has 16 residues. The germline CDR1 and CDR2 sequences are SGHTA and FQGTGA. Trimming shortened V by 0 bases and J by 6 bases, and 18 bases separated the two germline ends. The CDR3 spells CASSLTQSTNSREQYF. The CDR3 nucleotides read TGTGCCAGCAGCTTAACCCAGTCGACAAATTCCCGCGAGCAGTACTTC.

The CDR3 sequence is CASSQVQGGSNYGYTF. CDR3 nucleotides: TGTGCCAGCAGCCAAGTACAAGGGGGATCAAACTATGGCTACACCTTC. The chain couples TRBV4-2 to TRBJ1-2; a possible D gene is TRBD1 (6 bases). The CDR3 loop spans 16 amino acids. Trimming removed 1 base from V and 2 bases from J, with 14 bases in between. From germline, CDR1 is LGHNA and CDR2 YNFKEQ.

CDR3 amino acids: CAWSKLTALRYYEQYF. For the CDR3, the DNA is TGTGCCTGGAGTAAATTGACAGCCCTTAGATACTACGAGCAGTACTTC. The chain employs TRBV30 and TRBJ2-7, with a tentative D call TRBD1 (5 bases). Germline CDR1 reads GTSNPN; CDR2 reads SVGIG (reference sequence). The CDR3 totals 16 residues. V was shortened by 2 bases and J by 3 bases, with 20 bases between the two germline ends. The whole variable domain, remainder taken from reference TRBV30 and TRBJ2-7, is SQTIHQWPATLVQPVGSPLSLECTVEGTSNPNLYWYRQAAGRGLQLLFYSVGIGQISSEVPQNLSASRPQDRQFILSSKKLLLSDSGFYLCAWSKLTALRYYEQYFGPGTRLTVT.

J is TRBJ1-2 and V is TRBV7-9, with no clear D. The CDR3 is 12 amino acids. Per the germline V gene, CDR1 is SEHNR and CDR2 is FQNEAQ (reference sequence). Trimming removed 5 bases from V and 8 bases from J, with 12 bases in between. CDR3 in DNA: TGTGCCAGCAGCAATGAGCTTCGGGGCTACACCTTC. The encoded protein is CASSNELRGYTF.

This chain links TRBV28 with TRBJ2-3; 11 nucleotides match TRBD2. This CDR3 has 21 residues. V dropped 2 bases and J dropped 7; count of bases not matched to a gene: 23. The V gene's germline CDR1 is MDHEN and CDR2 SYDVKM. For the CDR3, the DNA is TGTGCCAGCAGTTTAACACAGGGGGTAGTAGCGGGAGGGCCCGCCGCGAATACGCAGTATTTT. Translated, it gives CASSLTQGVVAGGPAANTQYF.

This clone was observed a single time. The genes are TRBV18 and TRBJ2-7; 7 bases match TRBD2. CDR3 length equals 15 residues. V was clipped by 3 bases and J by 3 bases; unmatched bases: 8. Looked up from germline, CDR1 is KGHSH and CDR2 is LQKENI. CDR3: CASSPEGGILYEQYF. The DNA of the CDR3 is TGTGCCAGCTCACCCGAGGGAGGGATCCTCTACGAGCAGTACTTC.